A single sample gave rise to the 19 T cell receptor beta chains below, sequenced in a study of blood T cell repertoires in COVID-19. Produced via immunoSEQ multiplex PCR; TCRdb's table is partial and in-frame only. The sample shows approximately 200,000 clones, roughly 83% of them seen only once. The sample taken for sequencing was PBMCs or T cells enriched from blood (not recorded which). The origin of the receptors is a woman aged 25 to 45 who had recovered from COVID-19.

The CDR3 loop reads CASGLVAGNMNTEAFF. CDR3 in DNA: TGTGCTAGTGGTTTGGTGGCAGGGAACATGAACACTGAAGCTTTCTTT. The rearrangement joins TRBV12-5 to TRBJ1-1; TRBD1 might be the D (5 bases). Per germline, CDR1 LGHNT and CDR2 FRNRAP. The V end lost 0 bases, the J end lost 0 bases, and 11 bases lay between the germline ends. The CDR3 is 16 amino acids.

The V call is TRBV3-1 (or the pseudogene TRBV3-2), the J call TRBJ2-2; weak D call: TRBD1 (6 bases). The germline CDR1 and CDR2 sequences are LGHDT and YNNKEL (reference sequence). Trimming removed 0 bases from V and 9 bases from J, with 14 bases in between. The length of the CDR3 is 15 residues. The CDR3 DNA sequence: TGTGCCAGCAGCCAAGATAACTCAGGGGCGAGGGAGCTGTTTTTT. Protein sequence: CASSQDNSGARELFF.

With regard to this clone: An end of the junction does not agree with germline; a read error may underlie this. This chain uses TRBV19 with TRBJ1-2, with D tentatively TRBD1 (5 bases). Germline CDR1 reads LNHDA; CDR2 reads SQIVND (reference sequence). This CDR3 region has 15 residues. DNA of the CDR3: TGTGCCACCCGACAGTGGACCCCATTGAACTTTGGCTACACCTTC. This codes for CATRQWTPLNFGYTF. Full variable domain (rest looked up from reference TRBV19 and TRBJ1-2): DGGITQSPKYLFRKEGQNVTLSCEQNLNHDAMYWYRQDPGQGLRLIYYSQIVNDFQKGDIAEGYSVSREKKESFPLTVTSAQKNPTAFYLCATRQWTPLNFGYTFGSGTRLTVV.

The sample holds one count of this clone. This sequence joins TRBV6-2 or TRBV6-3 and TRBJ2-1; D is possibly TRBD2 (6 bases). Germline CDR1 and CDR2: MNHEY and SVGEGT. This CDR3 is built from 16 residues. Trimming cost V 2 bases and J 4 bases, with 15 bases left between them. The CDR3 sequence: CASSYEYGSRYNEQFF. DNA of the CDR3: TGTGCCAGCAGTTACGAATACGGGAGCAGGTACAATGAGCAGTTCTTC.

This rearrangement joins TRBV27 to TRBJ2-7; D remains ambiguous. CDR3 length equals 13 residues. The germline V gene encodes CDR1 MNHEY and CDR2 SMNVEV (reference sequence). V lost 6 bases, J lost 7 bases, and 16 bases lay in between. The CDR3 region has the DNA TGTGCCAGCAGCCCGACCCCGCCGGAGGAGCAGTACTTC. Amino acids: CASSPTPPEEQYF.

CDR3 bases: TGTGCCAGCAGCTTAGCGATCGGGCGGGTAGAATCGGATGCTTTCTTT. Translated, it gives CASSLAIGRVESDAFF. The rearrangement joins TRBV7-8 to TRBJ1-1; no reliable D call. The CDR3 runs 16 residues. Trimming shortened V by 0 bases and J by 11 bases, and 22 bases separated the two germline ends. CDR1 is SGHVS and CDR2 is FQNEAQ in the germline V gene.

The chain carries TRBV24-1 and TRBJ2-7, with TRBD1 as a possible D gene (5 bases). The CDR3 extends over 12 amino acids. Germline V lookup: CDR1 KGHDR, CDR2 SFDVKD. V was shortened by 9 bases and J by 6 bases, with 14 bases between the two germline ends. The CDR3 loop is CATGSQGSEQYF. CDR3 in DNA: TGTGCCACCGGATCCCAGGGTTCCGAGCAGTACTTC.

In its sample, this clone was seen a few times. CDR3 region: CATSDPRGTGELFF. DNA of the CDR3: TGTGCCACCAGTGACCCAAGGGGTACCGGGGAGCTGTTTTTT. The chain joins TRBV24-1 to TRBJ2-2, with D perhaps matching TRBD1 (5 bases). The CDR3 contains 14 residues. CDR1 is KGHDR, CDR2 SFDVKD, per germline. Trimming removed 4 bases at V and 5 bases at J, with 10 bases between.

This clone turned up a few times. The chain's CDR3 is CASSESRGAYNEQFF. The CDR3 coding sequence is TGCGCCAGCAGTGAGTCCAGGGGAGCCTACAATGAGCAGTTCTTC. This rearrangement joins TRBV10-1 to TRBJ2-1; possibly TRBD1 for D (6 bases). The V gene lost 0 bases and the J gene lost 2 bases, with 8 bases spanning the gap. CDR1 is WNHNN, CDR2 SYGVQD, per germline (reference sequence). The CDR3 is 15 amino acids.

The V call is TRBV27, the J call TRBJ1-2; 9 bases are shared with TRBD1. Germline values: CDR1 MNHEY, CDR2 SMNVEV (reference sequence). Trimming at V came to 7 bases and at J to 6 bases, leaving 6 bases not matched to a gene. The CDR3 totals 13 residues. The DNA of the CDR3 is TGTGCCAGCACCCGGACAGGGGCTGATGGCTACACCTTC. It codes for CASTRTGADGYTF.

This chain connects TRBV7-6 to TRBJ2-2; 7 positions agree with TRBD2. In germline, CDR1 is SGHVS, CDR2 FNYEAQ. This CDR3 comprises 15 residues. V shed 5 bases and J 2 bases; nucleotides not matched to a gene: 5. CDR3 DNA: TGTGCCAGCAGCATGACTAGCAGCAACACCGGGGAGCTGTTTTTT. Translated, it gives CASSMTSSNTGELFF.

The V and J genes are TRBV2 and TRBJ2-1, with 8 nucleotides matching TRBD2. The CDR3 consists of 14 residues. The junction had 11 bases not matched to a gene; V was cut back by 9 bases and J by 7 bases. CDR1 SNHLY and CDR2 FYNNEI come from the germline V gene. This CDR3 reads CARKAGASSNEQFF. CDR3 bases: TGTGCCAGGAAAGCGGGAGCCAGCTCTAATGAGCAGTTCTTC.

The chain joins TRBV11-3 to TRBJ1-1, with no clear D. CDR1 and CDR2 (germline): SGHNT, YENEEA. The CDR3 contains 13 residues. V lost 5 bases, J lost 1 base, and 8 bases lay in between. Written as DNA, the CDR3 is TGTGCCAGCAGCGTCAGACAGAACACTGAAGCTTTCTTT. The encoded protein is CASSVRQNTEAFF.

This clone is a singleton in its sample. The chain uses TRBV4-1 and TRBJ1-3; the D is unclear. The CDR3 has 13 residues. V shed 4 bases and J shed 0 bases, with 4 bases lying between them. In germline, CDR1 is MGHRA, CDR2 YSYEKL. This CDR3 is CASSPYSGNTIYF. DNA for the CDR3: TGCGCCAGCAGCCCGTACTCTGGAAACACCATATATTTT.

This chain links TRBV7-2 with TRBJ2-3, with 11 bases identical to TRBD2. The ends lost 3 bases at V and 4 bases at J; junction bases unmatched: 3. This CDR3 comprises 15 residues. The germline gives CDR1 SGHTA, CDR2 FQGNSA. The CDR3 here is CASSLGTSGADTQYF. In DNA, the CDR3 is TGTGCCAGCAGCTTGGGGACTAGCGGTGCAGATACGCAGTATTTT.

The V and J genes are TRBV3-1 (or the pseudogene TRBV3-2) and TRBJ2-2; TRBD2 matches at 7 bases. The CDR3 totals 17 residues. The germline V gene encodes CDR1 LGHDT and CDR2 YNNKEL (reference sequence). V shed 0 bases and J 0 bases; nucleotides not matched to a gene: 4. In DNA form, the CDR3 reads TGTGCCAGCAGCCAAGACGGCGGGAGTGCGAACACCGGGGAGCTGTTTTTT. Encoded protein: CASSQDGGSANTGELFF.

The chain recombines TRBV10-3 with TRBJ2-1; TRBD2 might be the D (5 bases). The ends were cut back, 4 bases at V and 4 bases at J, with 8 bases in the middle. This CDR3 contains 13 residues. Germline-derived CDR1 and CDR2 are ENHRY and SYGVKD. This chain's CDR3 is CAISVPGYNEQFF. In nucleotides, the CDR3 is TGTGCCATCAGTGTTCCGGGGTACAATGAGCAGTTCTTC.

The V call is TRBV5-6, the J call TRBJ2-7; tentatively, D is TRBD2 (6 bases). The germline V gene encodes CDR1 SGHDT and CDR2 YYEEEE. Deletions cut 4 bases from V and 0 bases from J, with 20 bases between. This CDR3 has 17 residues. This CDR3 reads CASSRPVGLAFSYEQYF. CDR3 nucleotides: TGTGCCAGCAGCAGACCCGTGGGGCTAGCGTTCTCCTACGAGCAGTACTTC.

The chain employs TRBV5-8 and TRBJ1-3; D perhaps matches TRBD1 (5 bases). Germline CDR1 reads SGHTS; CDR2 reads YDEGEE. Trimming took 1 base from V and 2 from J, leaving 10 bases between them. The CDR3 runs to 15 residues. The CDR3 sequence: CASSLSGYAGNTIYF. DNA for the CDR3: TGTGCCAGCAGCTTGTCAGGGTACGCTGGAAACACCATATATTTT.